This T cell receptor beta chain was recorded in a study of shared clonotypes between healthy human individuals. TCRdb's table, derived via immunoSEQ multiplex PCR, lists solely in-frame clones and lacks some. Among about a million clones listed, 60% to 80% were seen once. The source of this sequence is a man between 18 and 35 years old in good health. What was sequenced was memory CD4+ T cells sorted from blood. Subset described: CD45RA-negative fraction.

The chain's CDR3 is CAIGGGPNEQFF. The DNA for the CDR3 is TGTGCCATCGGCGGGGGCCCCAATGAGCAGTTCTTC. The chain couples TRBV10-3 to TRBJ2-1; possible D gene TRBD2, 7 bases. The V end was cut by 8 bases, the J end by 6 bases, with 11 bases between. This CDR3 is 12 amino acids long. Germline CDR1 ENHRY, CDR2 SYGVKD.